What follows are 4 T cell receptor beta chains derived from one specimen sequenced in a study of STAT3 mutations in large granular lymphocyte leukemia. Study-wide findings and caveats: Every T-cell large granular lymphocyte leukemia patient had at least one immunodominant TCR beta clonotype.

These receptors' antigens are unknown. The repertoire was sequenced with immunoSEQ multiplex PCR; TCRdb's copy has only in-frame clones and lacks some. The data show 17,000 or so clones, roughly four fifths seen once. The sequencing input was peripheral blood mononuclear cells. These receptors originate from a man aged 50 or older with T-cell large granular lymphocyte leukemia. Some clones in this sample may be carry-over from other donors' samples.

The chain recombines TRBV21-1 with TRBJ1-1. TRBV21-1 is listed as a pseudogene. The CDR3 contains 11 residues. CDR3 loop: CASSNTAEAFF. The CDR3, as DNA: TGTGCCAGCAGCAATACGGCTGAAGCTTTCTTT.

The V call is TRBV7-9, the J call TRBJ2-2; D may be TRBD1 or TRBD2 (5 bases each). CDR3 size: 15 residues. V dropped 5 bases and J dropped 5 bases, with 15 bases sitting between them. Germline V gene data show CDR1 as SEHNR and CDR2 as FQNEAQ (reference sequence). The CDR3 region has the DNA TGTGCCAGCAGCATATCCGGGACGCTGACCGGGGAGCTGTTTTTT. Amino acid sequence: CASSISGTLTGELFF.

The chain combines TRBV18 with TRBJ2-1; 10 bases are shared with TRBD2. Losses at the gene ends were 2 bases for V and 5 bases for J; bases not matched to a gene: 9. CDR3 length equals 17 residues. The germline V gene encodes CDR1 KGHSH and CDR2 LQKENI. CDR3 coding DNA: TGTGCCAGCTCACCAAGCCTGGAGCGGGGGGGAGACAATGAGCAGTTCTTC. Translation: CASSPSLERGGDNEQFF.

The count of this clone is one. The chain links TRBV6-4 to TRBJ2-7; perhaps TRBD2 as D (5 bases). Germline CDR1 reads MRHNA; CDR2 reads SNTAGT. There are 14 residues in the CDR3. The ends were cut back, 3 bases at V and 6 bases at J, with 15 bases in the middle. DNA for the CDR3: TGTGCCAGCAGTGAACAAGCGGAAGGCAGCGAGCAGTACTTC. Its translation is CASSEQAEGSEQYF.